The T cell receptor beta chain under discussion was sequenced for a study of CD8 T cell repertoires and HIV-1 epitope variants. Study-level information: Tested: three Gag epitope families, Nef HW9 and YT9.

On this clone itself: Its specificity is not known.

Using immunoSEQ multiplex PCR, the repertoire was profiled, and TCRdb retains in-frame clones only, with some absent. The table records some 5,700 clones, around two thirds of them present only once. The germline V and J ends were trimmed by 2 bases and 4 bases, with 12 bases remaining between them. The CDR3 is 15 residues long. Germline V lookup: CDR1 LNHDA, CDR2 SQIVND (reference sequence). This sequence joins TRBV19 and TRBJ2-1; a weak D match, TRBD2 (5 bases). The source material was cultured CD8+ T cells derived from PBMCs. This TCR was recovered from a male donor with HIV. CDR3 nucleotides: TGTGCCAGTAGTATACGAGGGAGCAATTACAATGAGCAGTTCTTC. This translates into CASSIRGSNYNEQFF. Full variable domain (missing parts from reference TRBV19 and TRBJ2-1): DGGITQSPKYLFRKEGQNVTLSCEQNLNHDAMYWYRQDPGQGLRLIYYSQIVNDFQKGDIAEGYSVSREKKESFPLTVTSAQKNPTAFYLCASSIRGSNYNEQFFGPGTRLTVL.